This is a list of T cell receptor beta chains from one sample in a study of memory CD4+ T cells and cytomegalovirus serostatus. The data were produced by immunoSEQ multiplex PCR, yet TCRdb's version contains in-frame clones alone and is incomplete. In the table there are 52,000 or so clones, roughly four fifths of which are singletons. Sequencing input: memory CD4+ T cells from blood. The receptor source for this set is an adult in good health and CMV-seronegative. Each CDR3 is given with its conserved first and last residue. The order of the fields is V gene, J gene, CDR3 length, CDR3 protein.

TRBV7-8	TRBJ1-5	17	CASSLAGRDPGNQPQHF
TRBV5-1	TRBJ1-1	15	CASSFASGMNTEAFF
TRBV30	TRBJ1-1	15	CAWSAGDSRVGEAFF
TRBV5-6	TRBJ1-1	16	CASSSPRGGRGTEAFF
TRBV29-1	TRBJ1-2	15	CSHMGRGDSSSGYTF
TRBV19	TRBJ1-6	14	CASSLGFNNSPLHF
TRBV6-6	TRBJ1-6	14	CASSYRQSNSPLHF
TRBV11-3	TRBJ2-7	15	CASSLGQGRSHEQYF
TRBV5-1	TRBJ2-5	15	CASTQTGLAAETQYF
TRBV6-1	TRBJ1-2	12	CASKRIGYGYTF
TRBV19	TRBJ1-5	16	CASSPRQDGSNQPQHF
TRBV6-1	TRBJ1-2	16	CASSEYEGGANYGYTF
TRBV25-1	TRBJ2-1	11	CASSQKAEQFF
TRBV27	TRBJ2-7	16	CASSLVGTSGVYEQYF
TRBV5-1	TRBJ2-7	14	CASSLTAGGHEQYF
TRBV7-9	TRBJ1-5	16	CASSSQGINSNQPQHF
TRBV28	TRBJ2-5	16	CASSLGASDSQETQYF
TRBV18	-	15	CASSQQSGPLYEQYF
TRBV7-9	TRBJ2-1	14	CASSAQDRNNEQFF
TRBV7-2	TRBJ2-1	15	CASSSTGSAHNEQFF
TRBV5-1	TRBJ2-5	14	CASTLSTGGETQYF
TRBV5-1	TRBJ2-1	15	CASSDWRGEYNEQFF
TRBV6-6	TRBJ1-2	14	CASSYPGNNYGYTF
TRBV5-6	TRBJ2-3	14	CASSWGPSTDTQYF
TRBV2	TRBJ2-7	15	CASSESTVSAYEQYF
TRBV28	TRBJ1-6	13	CATGGAYNSPLHF
TRBV5-6	TRBJ1-4	15	CASSVGTGLNEKLFF
TRBV6-5	TRBJ1-1	14	CASNPGAMNTEAFF
TRBV6-1	TRBJ1-2	11	CASSGVSGYTF
TRBV6-1	TRBJ2-7	15	CASSEARAGDYEQYF
TRBV30	TRBJ1-4	13	CAWSVLQGEKLFF
TRBV28	TRBJ2-6	15	CASSFQGSGANVLTF
TRBV15	TRBJ2-3	16	CATSRQSRAATDTQYF
TRBV11-2	TRBJ1-3	14	CASRTGGAGNTIYF
TRBV10-3	TRBJ1-1	14	CAISESYLNTEAFF
TRBV27	TRBJ2-3	13	CASSPTTGDTQYF
TRBV7-9	TRBJ2-1	15	CASSSERGPYNEQFF
TRBV2	TRBJ1-5	13	CASRTDYNQPQHF
TRBV25-1	TRBJ1-5	18	CASSETGGQGYSNQPQHF
TRBV28	TRBJ2-1	13	CASLRGGYNEQFF
TRBV6-5	TRBJ2-7	12	CASSWDSYEQYF
TRBV19	TRBJ2-4	18	CASSRDPGLAGLKNIQYF
TRBV7-6	TRBJ2-3	15	CASSLLSSSTDTQYF
TRBV28	TRBJ2-7	14	CASTSGTGGYEQYF
TRBV4-2	TRBJ1-2	15	CASSQKADGQYGYTF
TRBV7-9	TRBJ1-1	15	CASSLGQGGRNEAFF
TRBV2	TRBJ1-1	14	CASTYSGGSTEAFF
TRBV11-3	TRBJ2-5	13	CASSFFGGGPQYF
TRBV7-6	TRBJ1-2	15	CASSLEGGGAAGYTF
TRBV4-1	TRBJ1-1	14	CASSLGQSNTEAFF
TRBV9	TRBJ2-7	15	CASSAGGQGVYEQYF
TRBV7-9	TRBJ2-6	18	CASSHTGTGRSGANVLTF
TRBV6-1	TRBJ2-7	16	CASSERSGGQSYEQYF
TRBV5-8	TRBJ1-3	15	CASSLLQGARDAIYF